Presented here are 8 T cell receptor beta chains from one specimen sequenced in a study of OX40 agonist ivuxolimab in advanced cancers. Sequencing was performed with immunoSEQ multiplex PCR; in TCRdb, only in-frame clones are kept and a portion is missing. This sample has 45,000 to 60,000 clones, with 75% to 85% found just once. Sequenced material: CD4+ or CD8+ T cells sorted from blood, taken in a trial of the OX40 agonist ivuxolimab. These receptors all come from an adult with an advanced solid tumor such as melanoma, head and neck, liver or kidney cancer.

The chain recombines TRBV30 with TRBJ2-7, with D possibly being TRBD1 or TRBD2 (5 bases each). The germline V gene has CDR1 GTSNPN and CDR2 SVGIG (reference sequence). Trimming cost V 0 bases and J 6 bases, with 15 bases left between them. The CDR3 totals 14 residues. CDR3 in amino acids: CAWSVGTNLPEQYF. In DNA, the CDR3 is TGTGCCTGGAGTGTAGGGACGAACCTTCCCGAGCAGTACTTC.

This clone occurred a few times. The chain uses TRBV7-6 and TRBJ1-1; tentative D call: TRBD1 (5 bases). Per the germline V gene, CDR1 is SGHVS and CDR2 is FNYEAQ. The CDR3 sequence is 13 residues long. V lost 5 bases and J 1 base, leaving 8 bases between the germline ends. In DNA, the CDR3 is TGTGCCAGCAGCCAAGGGGCGAACACTGAAGCTTTCTTT. It yields the protein CASSQGANTEAFF.

This chain uses TRBV5-1 with TRBJ1-2; D ambiguous. The germline V and J ends were trimmed by 6 bases and 12 bases, with 21 bases remaining between them. There are 13 residues in the CDR3. The germline gives CDR1 SGHRS, CDR2 YFSETQ. The CDR3 DNA reads TGCGCCAGCACCCCCCGGCCGGGTGGGGAGGACACCTTC. It specifies CASTPRPGGEDTF.

The chain joins TRBV7-8 to TRBJ2-5, with 7 bases fitting TRBD1. V was clipped by 7 bases and J by 1 base; unmatched bases: 9. Germline CDR1 SGHVS, CDR2 FQNEAQ. The CDR3 is made up of 15 amino acids. The CDR3 bases are TGTGCCAGCAACAGAGGGACAGTTGCCCAAGAGACCCAGTACTTC. Its translation is CASNRGTVAQETQYF.

This clone ranks as medium-sized. This rearrangement joins TRBV19 to TRBJ2-7, with D maybe TRBD1 (8 bases). Trimming removed 4 bases at V and 2 bases at J, with 15 bases between. The CDR3 is made up of 15 amino acids. CDR1 is LNHDA, CDR2 SQIVND, per germline (reference sequence). CDR3 nucleotide sequence: TGTGCCAGTAGTACCACAGGGGGGGGTACCTACGAGCAGTACTTC. Its translation: CASSTTGGGTYEQYF.

This rearrangement joins TRBV5-8 to TRBJ1-1; TRBD1 agrees at 7 bases. The length of the CDR3 is 15 residues. The J segment lost 0 bases and the V segment lost 4 bases, leaving 6 bases of the junction unmatched. Germline assignment: CDR1 SGHTS and CDR2 YDEGEE. The CDR3 nucleotides are TGTGCCAGCAGCACGGGACAGTTACTGAACACTGAAGCTTTCTTT. This translates into CASSTGQLLNTEAFF.

A single count supports this clone. The V and J genes are TRBV5-1 and TRBJ1-4, with 7 bases fitting TRBD1. Germline V lookup: CDR1 SGHRS, CDR2 YFSETQ. The V and J ends lost 1 base and 6 bases, in that order; junction bases with no gene match: 6. The length of the CDR3 is 15 residues. CDR3: CASSLRQGVDEKLFF. The CDR3 DNA reads as TGCGCCAGCAGCTTGAGGCAGGGGGTGGATGAAAAACTGTTTTTT.

The chain links TRBV5-1 to TRBJ1-4; D gene unclear. Trimming pared 2 bases from V and 5 bases from J, leaving 16 bases between. This CDR3 region has 16 residues. Germline V gene sequence: CDR1 SGHRS, CDR2 YFSETQ. CDR3 in DNA: TGCGCCAGCAGCTTACTGGGTCCACGCCCGAATGAAAAACTGTTTTTT. This translates into CASSLLGPRPNEKLFF.